This T cell receptor (beta chain) was recorded in a study of cytomegalovirus exposure and HLA in healthy donors. Trimming at V came to 1 base and at J to 4 bases, leaving 15 bases not matched to a gene. The CDR3 is 19 residues long. CDR1 and CDR2 (germline): SGHAT, FQDESV (reference sequence). PCR amplification relied on 60 Vbeta primers (plus 13 Jbeta primers). This table comes from immunoSEQ multiplex PCR, and its TCRdb copy is limited to in-frame clones, with some not included. This table holds some 150,000 clones, 64% found once. The sample taken for sequencing was PBMCs. The receptor was isolated from a woman aged 25 to 39 in good health and CMV-seropositive. V is TRBV11-1 and J is TRBJ2-3, with 9 nucleotides matching TRBD2. CDR3 sequence (DNA): TGTGCCAGCAGCTTAGGAGTCAAGGCGGCTAGCGGGATCGCAGATACGCAGTATTTT. As protein: CASSLGVKAASGIADTQYF.